The 2 T cell receptor beta chains listed next were all sequenced from one sample in a study of T cell responses to AZD1222 COVID-19 vaccine. Sequencing used immunoSEQ multiplex PCR; TCRdb keeps in-frame clones, though not all of them. The table records under 200,000 clones, about nine tenths of them present only once. The sample was peripheral blood, taken on day 0 of AZD1222 vaccination. These receptors all stem from an adult in good health.

V is TRBV9 and J is TRBJ1-4; D gene ambiguous. V dropped 0 bases and J dropped 6 bases, with 6 bases sitting between them. Germline V gene lookup returns CDR1 SGDLS and CDR2 YYNGEE. This CDR3 region has 13 residues. The CDR3 here is CASSVARDEKLFF. DNA of the CDR3: TGTGCCAGCAGCGTAGCTCGGGATGAAAAACTGTTTTTT. Looking up the rest from reference TRBV9 and TRBJ1-4 gives the full variable domain: DSGVTQTPKHLITATGQRVTLRCSPRSGDLSVYWYQQSLDQGLQFLIQYYNGEERAKGNILERFSAQQFPDLHSELNLSSLELGDSALYFCASSVARDEKLFFGSGTQLSVL.

This clone has only one observation. The chain is built from TRBV27 and TRBJ1-2; D perhaps matches TRBD1 (6 bases). Trimming took off 10 bases at V and 7 bases at J, with 13 bases between the two ends. This CDR3 contains 11 residues. Germline lookup yields CDR1 MNHEY and CDR2 SMNVEV (reference sequence). The CDR3: CANSRGSGYTF. As DNA, the CDR3 is TGTGCCAACTCTAGGGGGAGTGGCTACACCTTC.